Listed here are 4 T cell receptor beta chains from one sample, sequenced in a study of blood T cells in healthy people across ages. With a J-beta primer mix and a sample-barcoded 5' primer, a second PCR ran about 7 to 11 cycles. TCRdb passed the 5' RACE reads through MiXCR, listing each CDR3 protein once. Of 750,000 to 1,000,000 distinct CDR3 sequences listed, almost 30% are singletons. These same records also appear under a second study, on T cells of mothers and their children.

Sequenced material: blood. The receptors come from a woman aged 40 to 55 in good health.

This clonotype was picked up a small number of times. The V call is TRBV2, the J call TRBJ2-5, with D perhaps TRBD1 (5 bases). The CDR3 is made up of 15 amino acids. The V and J ends lost 3 bases and 0 bases respectively, with 11 bases between them. Germline CDR1 and CDR2: SNHLY and FYNNEI. CDR3 DNA: TGTGCCAGCAGTGACAGGGCTTGGTACCAAGAGACCCAGTACTTC. It is translated as CASSDRAWYQETQYF.

The chain carries TRBV7-9 and TRBJ1-1; D is possibly TRBD1 (5 bases). The CDR3 runs 16 residues. From germline, CDR1 is SEHNR and CDR2 FQNEAQ (reference sequence). V lost 6 bases and J 1 base, leaving 18 bases between the germline ends. CDR3 in DNA: TGTGCCAGCAGAGAGGACATGGGAGCGGGGAACACTGAAGCTTTCTTT. Encoded protein: CASREDMGAGNTEAFF.

This clonotype was observed a handful of times. The chain uses TRBV20-1 and TRBJ1-1; no clear D. CDR1 is DFQATT and CDR2 is SNEGSKA in the germline V gene (reference sequence). There are 11 residues in the CDR3. Trimming shortened V by 0 bases and J by 6 bases, and 5 bases separated the two germline ends. CDR3 sequence (DNA): TGCAGTGCTAGAGATTACCCTGAAGCTTTCTTT. It encodes CSARDYPEAFF.

This clonotype was seen a handful of times. V and J are TRBV20-1 and TRBJ1-1; a possible D gene is TRBD1 (6 bases). Germline loops: CDR1 DFQATT, CDR2 SNEGSKA (reference sequence). The CDR3 is 14 amino acids. V lost 5 bases, J lost 0 bases, and 13 bases lay in between. In nucleotides, the CDR3 is TGCAGTGCTGTGGGGGCCAAGGTGAACACTGAAGCTTTCTTT. This gives the protein CSAVGAKVNTEAFF.